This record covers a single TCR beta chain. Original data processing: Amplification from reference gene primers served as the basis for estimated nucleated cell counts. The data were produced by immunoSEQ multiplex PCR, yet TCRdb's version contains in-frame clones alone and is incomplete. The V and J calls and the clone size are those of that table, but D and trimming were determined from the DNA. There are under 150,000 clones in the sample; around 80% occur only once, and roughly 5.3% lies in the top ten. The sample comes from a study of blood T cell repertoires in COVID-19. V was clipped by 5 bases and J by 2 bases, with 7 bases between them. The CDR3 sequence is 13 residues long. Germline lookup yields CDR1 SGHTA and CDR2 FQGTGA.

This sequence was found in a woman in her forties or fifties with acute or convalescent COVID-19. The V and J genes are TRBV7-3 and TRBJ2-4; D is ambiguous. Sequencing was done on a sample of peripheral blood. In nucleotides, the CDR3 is TGTGCCAGCAGCGACATAACCAAAAACATTCAGTACTTC. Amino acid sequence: CASSDITKNIQYF.